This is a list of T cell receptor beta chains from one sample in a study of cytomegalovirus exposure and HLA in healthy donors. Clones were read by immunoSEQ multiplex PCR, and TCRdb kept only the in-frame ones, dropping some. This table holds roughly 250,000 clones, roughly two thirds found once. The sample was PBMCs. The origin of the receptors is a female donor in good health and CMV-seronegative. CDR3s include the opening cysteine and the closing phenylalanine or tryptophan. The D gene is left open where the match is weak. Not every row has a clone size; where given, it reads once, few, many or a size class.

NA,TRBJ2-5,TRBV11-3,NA,CASSLRGRHEETQYF,TGTGCCAGCAGCTTAAGGGGTAGGCACGAAGAGACCCAGTACTTC
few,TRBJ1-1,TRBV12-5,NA,CVTGWGTEAFF,TGTGTTACAGGGTGGGGAACTGAAGCTTTCTTT
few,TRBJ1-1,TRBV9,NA,CASSAGGHGTEAFF,TGTGCCAGCAGCGCGGGGGGCCATGGGACTGAAGCTTTCTTT
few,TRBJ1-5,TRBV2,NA,CASVGGGYNQPQHF,TGTGCCAGCGTGGGCGGGGGTTACAATCAGCCCCAGCATTTT
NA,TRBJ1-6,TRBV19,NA,CASSIRASGSPLHF,TGTGCCAGTAGTATACGAGCGTCTGGTTCACCCCTCCACTTT
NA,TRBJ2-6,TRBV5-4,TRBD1,CAGRTGGVSGANVLTF,TGTGCCGGGCGGACAGGGGGCGTGTCTGGGGCCAACGTCCTGACTTTC
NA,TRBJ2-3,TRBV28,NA,CASRREGSGISTDTQYF,TGTGCCAGCAGAAGAGAGGGCTCAGGAATTAGCACAGATACGCAGTATTTT
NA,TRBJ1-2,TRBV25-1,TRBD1,CASSESYRGNYGYTF,TGTGCCAGCAGTGAATCCTACAGGGGGAACTATGGCTACACCTTC
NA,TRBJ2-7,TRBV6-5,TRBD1,CASSYSRTGELEQYF,TGTGCCAGCAGTTATAGTAGGACAGGGGAACTCGAGCAGTACTTC
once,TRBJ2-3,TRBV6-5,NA,CASRAVGGGTDTQYF,TGTGCCAGCAGGGCCGTAGGGGGGGGCACAGATACGCAGTATTTT
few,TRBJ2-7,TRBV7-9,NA,CSSSLGQGSHYEQYF,TGTTCCAGCAGCTTAGGCCAGGGCTCCCACTACGAGCAGTACTTC
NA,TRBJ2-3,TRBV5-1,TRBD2,CASSPGLAATDTQYF,TGCGCCAGCAGCCCGGGACTAGCGGCTACAGATACGCAGTATTTT
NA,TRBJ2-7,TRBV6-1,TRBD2,CASTLGGTSFHEQYF,TGTGCCAGCACCCTAGGCGGGACTAGCTTCCACGAGCAGTACTTC
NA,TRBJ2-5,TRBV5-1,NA,CASSWAGSILETQYF,TGCGCCAGCAGCTGGGCAGGGTCCATTCTGGAGACCCAGTACTTC
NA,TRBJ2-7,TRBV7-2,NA,CASSLSGVESTYEQYF,TGTGCCAGCAGCTTATCCGGGGTTGAGTCAACCTACGAGCAGTACTTC
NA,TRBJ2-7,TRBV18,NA,CASSPGTDYEQYF,TGTGCCAGCTCACCAGGGACTGACTACGAGCAGTACTTC
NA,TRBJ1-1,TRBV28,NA,CASRSTGGITEAFF,TGTGCCAGCAGGTCGACGGGGGGGATCACTGAAGCTTTCTTT
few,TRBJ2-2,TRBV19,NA,CASSIPPRTGELFF,TGTGCCAGTAGTATCCCCCCCAGGACCGGGGAGCTGTTTTTT
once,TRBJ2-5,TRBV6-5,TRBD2,CASSYSGGETQYF,TGTGCCAGCAGTTACTCGGGGGGGGAGACCCAGTACTTC
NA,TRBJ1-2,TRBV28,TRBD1,CASSLRRGPVYGYTF,TGTGCCAGCAGTTTACGCAGGGGGCCTGTCTATGGCTACACCTTC
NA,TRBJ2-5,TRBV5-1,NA,CASSLMRGETQYF,TGCGCCAGCAGCTTGATGCGGGGAGAGACCCAGTACTTC
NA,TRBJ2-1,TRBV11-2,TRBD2,CASSEAGGSYNEQFF,TGTGCCAGCAGCGAAGCGGGAGGGTCCTACAATGAGCAGTTCTTC
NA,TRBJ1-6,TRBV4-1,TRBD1,CASSQYGQGNSPLHF,TGCGCCAGCAGCCAATATGGACAGGGGAATTCACCCCTCCACTTT
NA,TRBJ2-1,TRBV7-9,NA,CASSLVWSRVVNEQFF,TGTGCCAGCAGCTTAGTATGGTCACGCGTCGTCAATGAGCAGTTCTTC
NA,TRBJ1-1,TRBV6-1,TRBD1,CASSEKGTGTTEAFF,TGTGCCAGCAGTGAAAAAGGGACAGGGACCACTGAAGCTTTCTTT
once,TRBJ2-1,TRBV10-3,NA,CAISESGRGNEQFF,TGTGCCATCAGTGAGTCAGGCCGGGGGAATGAGCAGTTCTTC
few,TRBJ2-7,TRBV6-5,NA,CASSSAGGPYEQYF,TGTGCCAGCAGCTCAGCCGGCGGGCCCTACGAGCAGTACTTC
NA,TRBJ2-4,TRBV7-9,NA,CASSSTEFITKNIQYF,TGTGCCAGCAGCTCGACAGAGTTTATAACCAAAAACATTCAGTACTTC
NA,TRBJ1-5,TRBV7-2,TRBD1,CASSFGTANANQPQHF,TGTGCCAGCAGCTTCGGGACAGCCAACGCTAATCAGCCCCAGCATTTT
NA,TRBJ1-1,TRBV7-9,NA,CASSSPGFANTEAFF,TGTGCCAGCAGCTCGCCGGGGTTTGCGAACACTGAAGCTTTCTTT
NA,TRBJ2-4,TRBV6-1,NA,CASRLAKNIQYF,TGTGCCAGCCGACTAGCCAAAAACATTCAGTACTTC
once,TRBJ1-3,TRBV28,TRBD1,CASSDRAGNTIYF,TGTGCCAGCAGTGACAGGGCTGGAAACACCATATATTTT
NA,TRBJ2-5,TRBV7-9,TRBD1,CASSSPHRGGETQYF,TGTGCCAGCAGCTCCCCCCACAGGGGCGGGGAGACCCAGTACTTC
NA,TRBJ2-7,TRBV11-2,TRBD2,CASSLTVGGRAEQYF,TGTGCCAGCAGCTTAACCGTGGGCGGGAGGGCCGAGCAGTACTTC
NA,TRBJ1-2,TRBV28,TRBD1,CASSLGDRAGGYTF,TGTGCCAGCAGTTTAGGGGACAGGGCGGGGGGCTACACCTTC
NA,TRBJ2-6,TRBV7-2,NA,CASSLALIVAGANVLTF,TGTGCCAGCAGCTTAGCGCTAATAGTAGCTGGGGCCAACGTCCTGACTTTC
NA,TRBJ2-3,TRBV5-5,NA,CASRFTGDTQYF,TGTGCCAGCAGGTTTACGGGGGATACGCAGTATTTT
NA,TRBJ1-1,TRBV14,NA,CASSQAGGRGTEAFF,TGTGCCAGCAGCCAGGCGGGGGGCCGGGGCACTGAAGCTTTCTTT
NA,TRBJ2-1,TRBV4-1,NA,CASSQAGGQPQFF,TGCGCCAGCAGCCAAGCGGGGGGCCAGCCCCAGTTCTTC
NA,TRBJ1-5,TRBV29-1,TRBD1,CSAEDRVANQPQHF,TGCAGCGCTGAAGACAGGGTGGCCAATCAGCCCCAGCATTTT
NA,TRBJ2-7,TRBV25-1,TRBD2,CASSPRTSGYEQYF,TGTGCCAGCAGTCCGCGGACTAGCGGCTACGAGCAGTACTTC
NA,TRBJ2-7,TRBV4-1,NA,CASSQWRGHPHEQYF,TGCGCCAGCAGCCAATGGCGGGGCCACCCCCACGAGCAGTACTTC
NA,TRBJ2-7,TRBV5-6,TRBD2,CASSRGLSGMQYF,TGTGCCAGCAGCCGGGGACTTAGCGGGATGCAGTACTTC
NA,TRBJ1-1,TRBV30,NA,CAWSPGEAEAFF,TGTGCCTGGAGTCCAGGGGAAGCTGAAGCTTTCTTT
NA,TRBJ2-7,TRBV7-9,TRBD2,CASSLGGLAGGIYEQYF,TGTGCCAGCAGCTTAGGAGGCCTAGCGGGAGGAATCTACGAGCAGTACTTC
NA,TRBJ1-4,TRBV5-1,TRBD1,CASSAEGAGGEKLFF,TGCGCCAGCAGCGCGGAGGGGGCTGGAGGAGAAAAACTGTTTTTT